The entry below describes one T cell receptor (beta chain). Its antigen is undetermined. Libraries were prepared by immunoSEQ multiplex PCR; TCRdb keeps only in-frame clonotypes and omits some of them. The table has over 25,000 clones, nearly 97% seen once; the top ten hold 2% to 3%. The data originate from a study of T cells in tuberculosis. Study-wide context: The T cells targeted glucose monomycolate, a mycobacterial lipid, via CD1B. Points from the study as a whole: Active tuberculosis patients had shorter CDR3-alpha; the beta difference was nonsignificant.

V lost 6 bases, J lost 4 bases, and 6 bases stayed unmatched. The length of the CDR3 is 14 residues. The germline CDR1 and CDR2 sequences are MNHNS and SASEGT. Tuberculin skin test and IGRA determined adolescents' latent tuberculosis status at entry. The clonotype was recovered from a donor aged 10 to 29 with latent tuberculosis or without tuberculosis infection. The sample comprised PBMCs. The rearrangement joins TRBV6-1 to TRBJ2-5; TRBD2 matches 9 bases. The CDR3 sequence: CASRVAGAGETQYF. The CDR3 DNA sequence: TGTGCCAGCAGGGTAGCGGGGGCGGGAGAGACCCAGTACTTC.